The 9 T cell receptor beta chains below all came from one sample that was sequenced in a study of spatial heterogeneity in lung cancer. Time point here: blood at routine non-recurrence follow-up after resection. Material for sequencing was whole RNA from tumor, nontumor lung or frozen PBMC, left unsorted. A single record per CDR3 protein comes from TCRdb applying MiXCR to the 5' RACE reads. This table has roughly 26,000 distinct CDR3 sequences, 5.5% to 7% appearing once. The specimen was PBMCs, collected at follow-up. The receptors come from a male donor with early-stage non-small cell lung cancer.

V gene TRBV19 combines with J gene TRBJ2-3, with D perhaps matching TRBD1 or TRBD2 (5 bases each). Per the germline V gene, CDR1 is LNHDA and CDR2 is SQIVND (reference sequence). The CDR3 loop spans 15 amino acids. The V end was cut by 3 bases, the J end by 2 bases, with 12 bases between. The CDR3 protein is CASSIAVGPTDTQYF. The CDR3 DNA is TGTGCCAGTAGTATCGCTGTGGGACCCACAGATACGCAGTATTTT. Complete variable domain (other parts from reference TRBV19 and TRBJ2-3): DGGITQSPKYLFRKEGQNVTLSCEQNLNHDAMYWYRQDPGQGLRLIYYSQIVNDFQKGDIAEGYSVSREKKESFPLTVTSAQKNPTAFYLCASSIAVGPTDTQYFGPGTRLTVL.

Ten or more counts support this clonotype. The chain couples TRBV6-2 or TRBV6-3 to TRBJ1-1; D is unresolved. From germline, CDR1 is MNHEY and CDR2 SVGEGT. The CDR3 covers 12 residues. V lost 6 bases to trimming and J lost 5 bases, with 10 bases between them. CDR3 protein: CASSRLGTEAFF. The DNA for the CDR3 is TGTGCCAGCAGCCGGTTAGGTACTGAAGCTTTCTTT.

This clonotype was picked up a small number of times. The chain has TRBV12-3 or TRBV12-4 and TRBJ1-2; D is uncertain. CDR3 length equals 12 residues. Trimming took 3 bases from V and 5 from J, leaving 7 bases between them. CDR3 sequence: CASSLAGYGYTF. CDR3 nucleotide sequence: TGTGCCAGCAGTTTGGCTGGATATGGCTACACCTTC.

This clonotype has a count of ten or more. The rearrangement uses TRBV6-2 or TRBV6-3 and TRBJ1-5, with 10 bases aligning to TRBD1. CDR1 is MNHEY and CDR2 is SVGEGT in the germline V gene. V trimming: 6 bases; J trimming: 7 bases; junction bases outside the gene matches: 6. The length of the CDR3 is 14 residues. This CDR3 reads CASRGTGEVQPQHF. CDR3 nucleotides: TGTGCCAGCAGAGGGACAGGGGAAGTCCAGCCCCAGCATTTT.

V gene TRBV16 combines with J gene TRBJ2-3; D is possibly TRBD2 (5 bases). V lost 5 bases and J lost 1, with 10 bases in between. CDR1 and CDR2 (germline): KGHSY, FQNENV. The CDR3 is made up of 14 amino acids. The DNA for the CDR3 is TGTGCCAGCAGCTTCAGCGGCGGCACAGATACGCAGTATTTT. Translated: CASSFSGGTDTQYF. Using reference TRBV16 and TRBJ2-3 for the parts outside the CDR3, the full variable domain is GEEVAQTPKHLVRGEGQKAKLYCAPIKGHSYVFWYQQVLKNEFKFLISFQNENVFDETGMPKERFSAKCLPNSPCSLEIQATKLEDSAVYFCASSFSGGTDTQYFGPGTRLTVL.

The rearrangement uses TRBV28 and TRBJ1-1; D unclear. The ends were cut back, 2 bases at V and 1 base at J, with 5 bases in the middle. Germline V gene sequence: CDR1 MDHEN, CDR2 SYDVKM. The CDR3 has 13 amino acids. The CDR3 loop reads CASSLDGNTEAFF. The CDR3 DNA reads TGTGCCAGCAGTTTAGACGGGAACACTGAAGCTTTCTTT.

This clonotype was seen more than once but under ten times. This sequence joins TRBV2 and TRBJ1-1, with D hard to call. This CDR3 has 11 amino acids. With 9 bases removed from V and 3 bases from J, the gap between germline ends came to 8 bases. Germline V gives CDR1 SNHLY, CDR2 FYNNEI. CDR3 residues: CASMRDTEAFF. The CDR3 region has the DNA TGTGCCAGTATGCGGGACACTGAAGCTTTCTTT.

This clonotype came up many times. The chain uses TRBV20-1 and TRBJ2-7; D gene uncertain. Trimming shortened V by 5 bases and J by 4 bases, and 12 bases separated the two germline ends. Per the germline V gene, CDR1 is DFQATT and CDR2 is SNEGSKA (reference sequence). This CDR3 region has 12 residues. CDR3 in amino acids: CSAVQLTYEQYF. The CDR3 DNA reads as TGCAGTGCTGTTCAACTTACTTACGAGCAGTACTTC.

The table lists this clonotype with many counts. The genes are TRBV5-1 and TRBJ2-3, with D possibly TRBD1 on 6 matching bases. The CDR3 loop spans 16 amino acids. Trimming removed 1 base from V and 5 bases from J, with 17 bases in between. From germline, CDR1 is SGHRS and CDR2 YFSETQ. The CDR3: CASSLTGMKEGDTQYF. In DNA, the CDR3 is TGCGCCAGCAGCTTGACAGGGATGAAAGAAGGAGATACGCAGTATTTT.